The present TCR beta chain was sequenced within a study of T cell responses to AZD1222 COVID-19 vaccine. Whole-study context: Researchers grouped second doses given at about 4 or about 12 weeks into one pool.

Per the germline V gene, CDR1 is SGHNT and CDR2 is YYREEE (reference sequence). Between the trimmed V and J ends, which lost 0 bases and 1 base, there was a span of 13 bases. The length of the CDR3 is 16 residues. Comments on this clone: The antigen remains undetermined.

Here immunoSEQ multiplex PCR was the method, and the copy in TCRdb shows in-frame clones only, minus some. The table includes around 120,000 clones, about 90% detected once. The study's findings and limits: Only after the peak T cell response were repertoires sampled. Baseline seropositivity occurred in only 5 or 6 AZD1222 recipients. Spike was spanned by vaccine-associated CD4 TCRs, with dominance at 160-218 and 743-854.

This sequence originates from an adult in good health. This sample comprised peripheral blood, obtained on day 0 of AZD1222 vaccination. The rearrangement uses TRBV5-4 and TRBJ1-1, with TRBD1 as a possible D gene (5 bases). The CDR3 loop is CASSLGGKAGNTEAFF. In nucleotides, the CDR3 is TGTGCCAGCAGCTTGGGGGGCAAGGCAGGGAACACTGAAGCTTTCTTT.